The 18 T cell receptor beta chains below were found in one sample sequenced in a study of T cells in Graves' hyperthyroidism and ophthalmopathy. From RNA transcripts, TCR beta CDR3 regions were amplified. RT-PCR in the first round (using the HTBI primer set) targeted the TCR CDR3. TCRdb re-analysed the multiplex PCR reads in MiXCR, keeping a single row per CDR3 protein. The table shows some 720,000 distinct CDR3 sequences, with around 17% occurring only once. The sample taken for sequencing was blood. The receptors stem from a man in his late teens or twenties with Graves' hyperthyroidism.

The chain employs TRBV27 and TRBJ1-5, with 9 positions matching TRBD1. This CDR3 has 16 amino acids. Germline-derived CDR1 and CDR2 are MNHEY and SMNVEV (reference sequence). J gave up 7 bases and V 5 bases, and 12 bases lay outside the gene matches. CDR3 amino acids: CASSPLPGQGNQPQHF. The DNA of the CDR3 is TGTGCCAGCAGTCCCTTACCGGGACAGGGTAACCAGCCCCAGCATTTT.

This clonotype was picked up a small number of times. The chain is built from TRBV20-1 and TRBJ2-3; D is possibly TRBD2 (9 bases). V lost 5 bases and J 3 bases, leaving 24 bases between the germline ends. Germline CDR1 DFQATT, CDR2 SNEGSKA (reference sequence). CDR3 size: 17 residues. CDR3 residues: CSASPGGGRAGTDTQYF. In DNA form, the CDR3 reads TGCAGTGCTTCCCCAGGGGGCGGGAGGGCCGGGACAGATACGCAGTATTTT.

The table lists this clonotype with many counts. The CDR3, as DNA: TGTGCCAGCAGCGAACTCAATCAGCCCCAGCATTTT. Protein: CASSELNQPQHF. The chain is built from TRBV28 and TRBJ1-5, with D hard to call. Germline CDR1 reads MDHEN; CDR2 reads SYDVKM. V gave up 6 bases and J gave up 3 bases, with 6 bases separating them. This CDR3 comprises 12 residues. Full variable domain (outside the CDR3, taken from reference TRBV28 and TRBJ1-5): DVKVTQSSRYLVKRTGEKVFLECVQDMDHENMFWYRQDPGLGLRLIYFSYDVKMKEKGDIPEGYSVSREKKERFSLILESASTNQTSMYLCASSELNQPQHFGDGTRLSIL.

Ten or more counts support this clonotype. The chain couples TRBV20-1 to TRBJ2-7; D is unclear. In germline, CDR1 is DFQATT, CDR2 SNEGSKA (reference sequence). The CDR3 spans 12 residues. Trimming removed 6 bases at V and 5 bases at J, with 14 bases between. DNA of the CDR3: TGCAGTGCCCCGATAGGAGTCCACGAGCAGTACTTC. Its translation is CSAPIGVHEQYF.

Only a few counts were recorded for this clonotype. CDR3 DNA sequence: TGCAGTGCTAGTTGGGCCAGGGGCATTCAGGACACTGAAGCTTTCTTT. It yields the protein CSASWARGIQDTEAFF. V usage is TRBV20-1 and J usage is TRBJ1-1; a weak D match, TRBD1 (6 bases). The CDR3 covers 16 residues. V was shortened by 3 bases and J by 3 bases, with 20 bases between the two germline ends. Germline CDR1 and CDR2: DFQATT and SNEGSKA (reference sequence).

This clonotype was seen many times. The V call is TRBV28, the J call TRBJ2-7, with 7 bases matching TRBD2. V was clipped by 7 bases and J by 7 bases; unmatched bases: 16. Germline CDR1 and CDR2: MDHEN and SYDVKM. CDR3 size: 15 residues. CDR3 in amino acids: CASTRTRAGVGEQYF. DNA of the CDR3: TGTGCCAGCACCCGGACGAGGGCGGGAGTGGGTGAGCAGTACTTC.

The chain couples TRBV6-2 or TRBV6-3 to TRBJ2-1; D is unclear. The CDR3 has 16 residues. V was trimmed by 4 bases and J by 4 bases, leaving 17 bases between them. CDR1 is MNHEY and CDR2 is SVGEGT in the germline V gene. CDR3 in amino acids: CASSFFGVTGYNEQFF. As DNA, the CDR3 is TGTGCCAGCAGTTTCTTTGGGGTCACGGGTTACAATGAGCAGTTCTTC.

This clonotype was seen many times. The J gene is TRBJ2-7, the V gene TRBV28; D gene uncertain. The V gene's germline CDR1 is MDHEN and CDR2 SYDVKM. The CDR3 is 15 residues long. The V end lost 7 bases, the J end lost 2 bases, and 18 bases lay between the germline ends. The CDR3 loop reads CASTSPTALTYEQYF. DNA of the CDR3: TGTGCCAGCACCTCCCCTACAGCACTAACCTACGAGCAGTACTTC. Combining the CDR3 with reference TRBV28 and TRBJ2-7 gives the whole variable domain DVKVTQSSRYLVKRTGEKVFLECVQDMDHENMFWYRQDPGLGLRLIYFSYDVKMKEKGDIPEGYSVSREKKERFSLILESASTNQTSMYLCASTSPTALTYEQYFGPGTRLTVT.

The sample holds a few counts of this clonotype. The chain has TRBV13 and TRBJ2-1; tentatively, D is TRBD2 (5 bases). Per germline, CDR1 PRHDT and CDR2 FYEKMQ (reference sequence). The CDR3 spans 13 residues. V shed 5 bases and J shed 7 bases, with 12 bases lying between them. CDR3: CASSEGSGNEQFF. As DNA, the CDR3 is TGTGCCAGCAGCGAGGGCTCGGGAAATGAGCAGTTCTTC.

The chain employs TRBV7-9 and TRBJ2-2; TRBD1 might be the D (6 bases). Trimming stripped 4 bases from V and 2 bases from J, with 20 bases between. The germline V gene encodes CDR1 SEHNR and CDR2 FQNEAQ (reference sequence). CDR3 length: 18 amino acids. This chain's CDR3 is CASSSTGRGPGNTGELFF. In nucleotides, the CDR3 is TGTGCCAGCAGCTCTACAGGGAGAGGGCCCGGAAACACCGGGGAGCTGTTTTTT. The full variable domain, with the rest looked up from reference TRBV7-9 and TRBJ2-2, is DTGVSQNPRHKITKRGQNVTFRCDPISEHNRLYWYRQTLGQGPEFLTYFQNEAQLEKSRLLSDRFSAERPKGSFSTLEIQRTEQGDSAMYLCASSSTGRGPGNTGELFFGEGSRLTVL.

There are many counts of this clonotype. This CDR3 reads CASSSTWYNEQFF. CDR3 bases: TGTGCCAGCAGTTCGACGTGGTACAATGAGCAGTTCTTC. The chain carries TRBV28 and TRBJ2-1; the D is unclear. The germline V and J ends were trimmed by 4 bases and 4 bases, with 8 bases remaining between them. The germline CDR1 and CDR2 sequences are MDHEN and SYDVKM. This CDR3 has 13 residues.

The DNA of the CDR3 is TGTGCCAGTAGCACAGTGCGCTCCTACGAGCAGTACTTC. Its protein is CASSTVRSYEQYF. The genes are TRBV7-9 and TRBJ2-7; D is ambiguous. The CDR3 is made up of 13 amino acids. Per the germline V gene, CDR1 is SEHNR and CDR2 is FQNEAQ (reference sequence). Trimming cost V 9 bases and J 0 bases, with 12 bases left between them. Looking up the rest from reference TRBV7-9 and TRBJ2-7 gives the full variable domain: DTGVSQNPRHKITKRGQNVTFRCDPISEHNRLYWYRQTLGQGPEFLTYFQNEAQLEKSRLLSDRFSAERPKGSFSTLEIQRTEQGDSAMYLCASSTVRSYEQYFGPGTRLTVT.

The chain employs TRBV4-1 and TRBJ1-1; D gene unclear. CDR1 and CDR2 from the germline V gene are MGHRA and YSYEKL. V was cut by 0 bases and J by 3 bases, with 8 bases left in between. The CDR3 runs 14 residues. CDR3 residues: CASSQDPDHTEAFF. In DNA, the CDR3 is TGCGCCAGCAGCCAAGATCCGGATCACACTGAAGCTTTCTTT.

The CDR3 here is CASSPREEYYEQYF. The CDR3 DNA reads as TGTGCCAGCAGCCCGCGGGAGGAGTACTACGAGCAGTACTTC. This chain links TRBV7-8 with TRBJ2-7, with 8 bases identical to TRBD2. Trimming took 5 bases from V and 3 from J; bases not matched to a gene: 6. The CDR3 is 14 amino acids. Germline CDR1 and CDR2: SGHVS and FQNEAQ.

This clonotype came up many times. This chain joins TRBV2 and TRBJ1-6; the D is unclear. V lost 3 bases to trimming and J lost 9 bases, with 12 bases between them. This CDR3 region has 14 residues. Germline values: CDR1 SNHLY, CDR2 FYNNEI. The CDR3 is CASSDPAGGSPLHF. The CDR3 nucleotides are TGTGCCAGCAGTGACCCAGCAGGAGGTTCACCCCTCCACTTT.

This clonotype was recorded at least ten times. The chain employs TRBV20-1 and TRBJ2-7, with no clear D. CDR1 and CDR2 (germline): DFQATT, SNEGSKA (reference sequence). The CDR3 covers 13 residues. V gave up 0 bases and J gave up 2 bases, with 8 bases separating them. CDR3 in amino acids: CSARETETYEQYF. The DNA of the CDR3 is TGCAGTGCTAGAGAAACGGAAACCTACGAGCAGTACTTC.

This clonotype was counted ten times or more. The chain has TRBV2 and TRBJ1-1, with a possible D match to TRBD1 (5 bases). Per germline, CDR1 SNHLY and CDR2 FYNNEI. Trimming took off 3 bases at V and 4 bases at J, with 12 bases between the two ends. This CDR3 region has 14 residues. This CDR3 is CASSDGRGATEAFF. CDR3 coding DNA: TGTGCCAGCAGTGACGGGCGAGGGGCCACTGAAGCTTTCTTT.

This clonotype came up many times. This chain uses TRBV20-1 with TRBJ2-3, with D tentatively TRBD1 (6 bases). Between the trimmed V and J ends, which lost 2 bases and 3 bases, there was a span of 9 bases. CDR3 length: 13 residues. Germline CDR1 and CDR2: DFQATT and SNEGSKA (reference sequence). Here the CDR3 DNA reads TGCAGTGCTAGATCTACAGGGACAGATACGCAGTATTTT. This sequence encodes CSARSTGTDTQYF.